This T cell receptor beta chain originates from a study of blood T cell repertoires in COVID-19. Profiling relied on immunoSEQ multiplex PCR, and the TCRdb table lists in-frame clones only, not all of them. The sample contains about 68,000 clones, about 86% of which appear only once. The sequence was collected from a woman aged 55-69 years with acute or convalescent COVID-19. The sample comprised peripheral blood.

The CDR3 protein is CASLYGDLRNQPQHF. CDR3 coding DNA: TGTGCCAGCCTTTATGGGGACTTGCGCAATCAGCCCCAGCATTTT. This rearrangement joins TRBV28 to TRBJ1-5, with D possibly being TRBD1 (5 bases). Germline V lookup: CDR1 MDHEN, CDR2 SYDVKM. This CDR3 is built from 15 residues. The V end was cut by 8 bases, the J end by 2 bases, with 16 bases between.